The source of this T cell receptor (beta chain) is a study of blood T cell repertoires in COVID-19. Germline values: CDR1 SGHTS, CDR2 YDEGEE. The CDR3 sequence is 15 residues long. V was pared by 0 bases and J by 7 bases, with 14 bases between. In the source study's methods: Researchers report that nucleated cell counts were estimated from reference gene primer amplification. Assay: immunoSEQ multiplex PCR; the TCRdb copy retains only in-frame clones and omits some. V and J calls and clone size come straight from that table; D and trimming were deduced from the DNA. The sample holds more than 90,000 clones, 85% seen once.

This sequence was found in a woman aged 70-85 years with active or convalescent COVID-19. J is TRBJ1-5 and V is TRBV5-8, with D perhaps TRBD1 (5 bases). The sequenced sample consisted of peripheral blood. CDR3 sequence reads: CASSLATGVGQPQHF. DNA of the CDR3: TGTGCCAGCAGCTTGGCCACGGGGGTTGGACAGCCCCAGCATTTT. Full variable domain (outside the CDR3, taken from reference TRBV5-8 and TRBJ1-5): EAGVTQSPTHLIKTRGQQATLRCSPISGHTSVYWYQQALGLGLQFLLWYDEGEERNRGNFPPRFSGRQFPNYSSELNVNALELEDSALYLCASSLATGVGQPQHFGDGTRLSIL.